One sample yielded the 25 T cell receptor beta chains listed below, sequenced in a study of T cells in Graves' hyperthyroidism and ophthalmopathy. The CDR3 regions of TCR beta were amplified from RNA transcripts. The HTBI primer set was used in a first-round RT-PCR of the TCR CDR3. TCRdb re-derived calls from the multiplex PCR reads in MiXCR, one entry per CDR3 protein. The sample records some 500,000 distinct CDR3 sequences, approximately 16% being singletons. Sequencing was performed on blood. These receptors originate from a woman aged 25 to 45 with Graves' ophthalmopathy.

This clonotype has at least ten counts. This chain uses TRBV28 with TRBJ1-4; D may be TRBD1 (5 bases). The length of the CDR3 is 12 residues. Germline-derived CDR1 and CDR2 are MDHEN and SYDVKM. The V end lost 5 bases, the J end lost 8 bases, and 9 bases lay between the germline ends. In nucleotides, the CDR3 is TGTGCCAGCAGTCTGACAGAGGAAAAACTGTTTTTT. Protein product: CASSLTEEKLFF.

The table lists this clonotype with many counts. This chain connects TRBV5-1 to TRBJ2-1, with TRBD1 matching 8 bases. The CDR3 covers 15 residues. V was clipped by 0 bases and J by 8 bases; unmatched bases: 7. Germline lookup yields CDR1 SGHRS and CDR2 YFSETQ. The CDR3 reads CASSLAQGARDEQFF. CDR3 DNA: TGCGCCAGCAGCTTGGCTCAGGGGGCAAGGGATGAGCAGTTCTTC.

This clonotype was seen at least ten times. This rearrangement joins TRBV5-6 to TRBJ2-7; the D call may be TRBD1 or TRBD2 (7 bases each). Germline V CDR1 and CDR2: SGHDT, YYEEEE. The CDR3 totals 14 residues. The germline V and J ends were trimmed by 6 bases and 7 bases, with 20 bases remaining between them. The DNA of the CDR3 is TGTGCCAGCAACTACGGGACAGAGGGAGGGGAGCAGTACTTC. This translates into CASNYGTEGGEQYF.

This clonotype was detected once. The J gene is TRBJ2-3, the V gene TRBV30; 12 bases agree with TRBD2. Germline assignment: CDR1 GTSNPN and CDR2 SVGIG (reference sequence). The CDR3 length is 15 residues. V was clipped by 5 bases and J by 5 bases; unmatched bases: 8. In nucleotides, the CDR3 is TGTGCCTGGGGACTAGCGGGAATCCTAATAGATACGCAGTATTTT. Encoded protein: CAWGLAGILIDTQYF.

This chain's CDR3 is CASSLHRDARAFF. CDR3 DNA: TGTGCCAGCAGCCTCCACCGGGACGCCAGAGCTTTCTTT. This chain joins TRBV5-4 and TRBJ1-1; D may be TRBD1 (5 bases). The CDR3 runs 13 residues. Germline values: CDR1 SGHNT, CDR2 YYREEE (reference sequence). V was pared by 4 bases and J by 10 bases, with 17 bases between.

This clonotype has ten or more counts. The chain links TRBV24-1 to TRBJ2-1; the D gene is possibly TRBD2 (6 bases). CDR1 is KGHDR, CDR2 SFDVKD, per germline. This CDR3 contains 15 residues. With 1 base removed from V and 4 bases from J, the gap between germline ends came to 10 bases. For the CDR3, the DNA is TGTGCCACCAGTGATTTAGGCGGGATATACAATGAGCAGTTCTTC. It codes for CATSDLGGIYNEQFF.

Turning to this clonotype: Germline is not matched at one junction end, which may reflect a read error. The chain is built from TRBV7-7 and TRBJ2-1; 7 nucleotides match TRBD2. The CDR3 sequence is 15 residues long. Germline-derived CDR1 and CDR2 are SSHAT and FNYEAQ (reference sequence). The CDR3 DNA sequence: TGTGCCAGACGGCCAGGGCTAGCGGTCGGCAATGGGCAGTTCTTC. It specifies CARRPGLAVGNGQFF.

This clonotype turned up a few times. The chain joins TRBV3-1 to TRBJ1-2; D is uncertain. The V and J ends lost 0 bases and 4 bases respectively, with 18 bases between them. The CDR3 is made up of 17 amino acids. CDR1 LGHDT and CDR2 YNNKEL come from the germline V gene (reference sequence). CDR3 sequence reads: CASSQESADGIGYGYTF. In nucleotides, the CDR3 is TGTGCCAGCAGCCAAGAATCCGCTGATGGGATTGGCTATGGCTACACCTTC.

The V gene is TRBV6-1, the J gene TRBJ2-7; the match to TRBD2 covers 8 bases. The CDR3 consists of 14 residues. Trimming at V came to 3 bases and at J to 2 bases, leaving 3 bases not matched to a gene. Germline CDR1 reads MNHNS; CDR2 reads SASEGT. The DNA for the CDR3 is TGTGCCAGCAGTGAGAGCGGGAGCACCTACGAGCAGTACTTC. It translates to CASSESGSTYEQYF.

This clonotype was detected many times. V gene TRBV28 combines with J gene TRBJ2-5; D may be TRBD1 (5 bases). This CDR3 has 15 amino acids. Germline V gives CDR1 MDHEN, CDR2 SYDVKM. The V and J ends lost 5 bases and 2 bases respectively, with 15 bases between them. This CDR3 is CASSGAVQGQETQYF. Here the CDR3 DNA reads TGTGCCAGCAGTGGCGCCGTGCAGGGTCAAGAGACCCAGTACTTC. The full variable domain, completed using reference TRBV28 and TRBJ2-5, is DVKVTQSSRYLVKRTGEKVFLECVQDMDHENMFWYRQDPGLGLRLIYFSYDVKMKEKGDIPEGYSVSREKKERFSLILESASTNQTSMYLCASSGAVQGQETQYFGPGTRLLVL.

The DNA of the CDR3 is TGCGCCAGCAGCCAAGAAGGCCCCCGAGGGGAGACCCAGTACTTC. This codes for CASSQEGPRGETQYF. The J gene is TRBJ2-5, the V gene TRBV4-3, with D tentatively TRBD2 (5 bases). The CDR3 length is 15 residues. Looked up from germline, CDR1 is LGHNA and CDR2 is YSLEER. Trimming shortened V by 0 bases and J by 5 bases, and 13 bases separated the two germline ends.

This clonotype was counted many times. The rearrangement joins TRBV27 to TRBJ2-3, with unresolved D. V shed 6 bases and J shed 1 base, with 14 bases lying between them. Germline CDR1 is MNHEY and CDR2 is SMNVEV (reference sequence). The CDR3 is made up of 15 amino acids. This CDR3 reads CASSLEGRGTDTQYF. CDR3 DNA sequence: TGTGCCAGCAGCTTAGAAGGGCGTGGCACAGATACGCAGTATTTT.

This clonotype was recorded at least ten times. This sequence joins TRBV7-2 and TRBJ2-3; 13 positions agree with TRBD2. The CDR3 totals 18 residues. Germline V gene data show CDR1 as SGHTA and CDR2 as FQGNSA. The V and J ends lost 4 bases and 8 bases, in that order; junction bases with no gene match: 15. The CDR3 spells CASSSFPGLAGMEGTQYF. The CDR3 DNA follows: TGTGCCAGCAGCTCCTTTCCGGGACTAGCGGGAATGGAGGGTACGCAGTATTTT.

In its sample, this clonotype was seen many times. The chain joins TRBV3-1 to TRBJ2-6; D may be TRBD2 (6 bases). V lost 4 bases and J lost 0, with 16 bases in between. Germline V gene lookup returns CDR1 LGHDT and CDR2 YNNKEL (reference sequence). There are 18 residues in the CDR3. As DNA, the CDR3 is TGTGCCAGCAGCCGACTAGGGCCTTTTCACTCTGGGGCCAACGTCCTGACTTTC. It specifies CASSRLGPFHSGANVLTF.

Ten or more counts support this clonotype. The chain is built from TRBV20-1 and TRBJ2-1; D is perhaps TRBD2 (6 bases). Germline V lookup: CDR1 DFQATT, CDR2 SNEGSKA (reference sequence). The V gene lost 3 bases and the J gene lost 6 bases, with 15 bases spanning the gap. There are 14 residues in the CDR3. The CDR3 reads CSASPTSSGNEQFF. CDR3 coding DNA: TGCAGTGCTAGCCCGACTAGTTCTGGCAATGAGCAGTTCTTC.

This clonotype was recorded at least ten times. CDR3 in amino acids: CSASGGSLYQETQYF. In DNA, the CDR3 is TGCAGTGCTAGTGGAGGTTCTTTATATCAAGAGACCCAGTACTTC. The chain employs TRBV20-1 and TRBJ2-5, with a tentative D call TRBD2 (5 bases). The CDR3 consists of 15 residues. Trimming shortened V by 3 bases and J by 2 bases, and 16 bases separated the two germline ends. Germline V gene sequence: CDR1 DFQATT, CDR2 SNEGSKA (reference sequence).

This clonotype appeared many times. The V gene is TRBV5-1, the J gene TRBJ2-7, with D unresolved. The CDR3 is 14 residues long. Germline assignment: CDR1 SGHRS and CDR2 YFSETQ. V shed 0 bases and J shed 0 bases, with 7 bases lying between them. The CDR3 reads CASSLEGTSYEQYF. CDR3 nucleotides: TGCGCCAGCAGCTTGGAGGGCACCTCCTACGAGCAGTACTTC.

The chain employs TRBV28 and TRBJ1-1; D is uncertain. Trimming took 2 bases from V and 6 from J, leaving 4 bases between them. The CDR3 has 11 amino acids. CDR1 MDHEN and CDR2 SYDVKM come from the germline V gene. The CDR3 nucleotides are TGTGCCAGCAGTTTAAGGTCTGAAGCTTTCTTT. It yields the protein CASSLRSEAFF.

Details on this clonotype: A read error is possible here, since a much larger clone lies one base away. Without the conserved terminal phenylalanine or tryptophan, this CDR3 likely stems from a read error. V gene TRBV7-2 combines with J gene TRBJ1-1, with no clear D. V was shortened by 2 bases and J by 5 bases, with 15 bases between the two germline ends. This CDR3 has 15 residues. Looked up from germline, CDR1 is SGHTA and CDR2 is FQGNSA. CDR3 loop: CASSLLSGGITEAFL. The CDR3 nucleotides are TGTGCCAGCAGCTTACTCTCAGGAGGGATTACTGAAGCTTTCCTT.

This clonotype appeared a few times. This chain joins TRBV15 and TRBJ1-1; D is unclear. The CDR3 covers 13 residues. Germline values: CDR1 LNHNV, CDR2 YYDKDF (reference sequence). V was trimmed by 0 bases and J by 3 bases, leaving 5 bases between them. This chain's CDR3 is CATSRDLDTEAFF. The CDR3 DNA is TGTGCCACCAGCAGAGATTTGGACACTGAAGCTTTCTTT. Based on the CDR3 plus reference TRBV15 and TRBJ1-1, the full variable domain is DAMVIQNPRYQVTQFGKPVTLSCSQTLNHNVMYWYQQKSSQAPKLLFHYYDKDFNNEADTPDNFQSRRPNTSFCFLDIRSPGLGDTAMYLCATSRDLDTEAFFGQGTRLTVV.

V gene TRBV18 combines with J gene TRBJ2-2; 11 nucleotides agree with TRBD2. This CDR3 is 17 amino acids long. Trimming at V came to 3 bases and at J to 6 bases, leaving 9 bases not matched to a gene. The germline V gene encodes CDR1 KGHSH and CDR2 LQKENI. CDR3 bases: TGTGCCAGCTCACCCCATAGACTAGCGGGAAACGCCGGGGAGCTGTTTTTT. Translated, it gives CASSPHRLAGNAGELFF.

This clonotype appeared a few times. CDR3 sequence reads: CALRTSRYNEQFF. Written as DNA, the CDR3 is TGTGCCTTGAGGACTAGCAGATACAATGAGCAGTTCTTC. The chain recombines TRBV3-2 with TRBJ2-1; the listed D gene, TRBD2, was not tested against the DNA. TRBV3-2 is a recognized pseudogene. The CDR3 contains 13 residues.

Ten or more counts support this clonotype. V usage is TRBV24-1 and J usage is TRBJ2-3; D gene ambiguous. Looked up from germline, CDR1 is KGHDR and CDR2 is SFDVKD. This CDR3 contains 15 residues. The V end was cut by 1 base, the J end by 1 base, with 8 bases between. The chain's CDR3 is CATSDFRKGTDTQYF. CDR3 DNA: TGTGCCACCAGTGATTTCCGAAAGGGCACAGATACGCAGTATTTT.

This clonotype has ten or more counts. V gene TRBV28 combines with J gene TRBJ2-7; D is ambiguous. The germline V gene encodes CDR1 MDHEN and CDR2 SYDVKM. The CDR3 consists of 12 residues. V was trimmed by 6 bases and J by 4 bases, leaving 10 bases between them. CDR3 DNA: TGTGCCAGCAGATTCCGGCTTTACGAGCAGTACTTC. Its protein product is CASRFRLYEQYF.

Many counts were recorded for this clonotype. One junction end does not reproduce the germline sequence, and a read error may be involved. V and J are TRBV7-7 and TRBJ2-5; possibly TRBD1 for D (6 bases). The V gene's germline CDR1 is SSHAT and CDR2 FNYEAQ (reference sequence). The CDR3 contains 14 residues. Here the CDR3 reads CASSRDTVQETQYF. The CDR3 DNA is TGTGCTAGCAGCCGGGACACCGTACAAGAGACCCAGTACTTC.